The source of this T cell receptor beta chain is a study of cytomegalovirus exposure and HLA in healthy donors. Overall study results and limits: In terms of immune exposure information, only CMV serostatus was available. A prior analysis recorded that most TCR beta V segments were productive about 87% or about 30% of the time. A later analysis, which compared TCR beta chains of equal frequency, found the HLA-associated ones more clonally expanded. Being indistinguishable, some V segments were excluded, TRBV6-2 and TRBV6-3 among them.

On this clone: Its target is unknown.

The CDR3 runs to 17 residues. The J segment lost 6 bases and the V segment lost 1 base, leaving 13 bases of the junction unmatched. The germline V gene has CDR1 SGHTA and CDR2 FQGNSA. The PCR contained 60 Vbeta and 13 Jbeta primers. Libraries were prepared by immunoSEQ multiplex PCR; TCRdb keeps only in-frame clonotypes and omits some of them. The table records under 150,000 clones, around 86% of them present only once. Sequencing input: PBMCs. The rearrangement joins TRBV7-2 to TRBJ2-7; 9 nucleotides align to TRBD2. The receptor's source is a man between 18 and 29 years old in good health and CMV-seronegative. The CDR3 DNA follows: TGTGCCAGCAGCTTAGGTAGCGGGAGAAGGTGGGACTCCGAGCAGTACTTC. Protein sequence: CASSLGSGRRWDSEQYF. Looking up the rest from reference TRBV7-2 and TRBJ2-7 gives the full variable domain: GAGVSQSPSNKVTEKGKDVELRCDPISGHTALYWYRQSLGQGLEFLIYFQGNSAPDKSGLPSDRFSAERTGGSVSTLTIQRTQQEDSAVYLCASSLGSGRRWDSEQYFGPGTRLTVT.